This TCR beta chain was documented in a study of blood T cell repertoires in COVID-19. Study as a whole: Acute and convalescent COVID-19 specimens originated in the United States, Italy and Spain. Nucleic acid was either cDNA or gDNA, and it came from T cells, B-cell-depleted T cells, or PBMCs.

Under the authors' procedure: Counts of nucleated cells, estimated from reference gene primer amplification, were obtained. Here immunoSEQ multiplex PCR was the method, and the copy in TCRdb shows in-frame clones only, minus some. V and J calls and clone size are as listed in that table; D and trimming were resolved from the DNA. Of 190,000 or so clones listed, approximately 86% are singletons. This CDR3 comprises 14 residues. J gave up 9 bases and V 2 bases, and 7 bases lay outside the gene matches. Germline CDR1 is GTSNPN and CDR2 is SVGIG (reference sequence). This receptor was obtained from a man aged 35-49 years with active or convalescent COVID-19. This chain links TRBV30 with TRBJ1-4, with 9 positions matching TRBD1. Sequencing input: peripheral blood. This CDR3 reads CAWSSGQGFQKLFF. The CDR3 DNA sequence: TGTGCCTGGAGTTCAGGACAGGGGTTTCAAAAACTGTTTTTT.